The source of this T cell receptor beta chain is a study of response to subunit inactivated influenza vaccine. The sample holds a few counts of this clonotype. TCRdb re-called the RT-PCR reads through MiXCR, storing one row per CDR3 protein. The repertoire holds 500,000 to 600,000 distinct CDR3 sequences, with 15% to 20% as singletons. Germline V gene data show CDR1 as DFQATT and CDR2 as SNEGSKA (reference sequence). This CDR3 has 14 residues. Trimming left V 5 bases short and J 5 bases short, with 19 bases between. This clonotype originated in a man between 50 and 69 years old who received an inactivated influenza vaccine. This specimen consisted of CD4+ T cells sorted from PBMCs, obtained about 24 months after vaccination. The V and J genes are TRBV20-1 and TRBJ2-7, with a possible D match to TRBD2 (6 bases). For the CDR3, the DNA is TGCAGTGCTGGAGGGATCTTTTCGAACGACGAGCAGTACTTC. Translation: CSAGGIFSNDEQYF.